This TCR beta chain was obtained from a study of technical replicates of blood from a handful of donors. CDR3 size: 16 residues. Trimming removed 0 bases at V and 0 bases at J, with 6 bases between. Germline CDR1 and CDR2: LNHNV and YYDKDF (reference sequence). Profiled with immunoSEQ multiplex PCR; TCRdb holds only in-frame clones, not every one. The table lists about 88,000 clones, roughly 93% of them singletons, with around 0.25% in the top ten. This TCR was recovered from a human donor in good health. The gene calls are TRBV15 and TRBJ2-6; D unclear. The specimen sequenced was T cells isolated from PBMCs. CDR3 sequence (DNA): TGTGCCACCAGCAGAGATGTCGGCTCTGGGGCCAACGTCCTGACTTTC. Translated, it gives CATSRDVGSGANVLTF.